One and the same sample provided the 31 T cell receptor beta chains below, sequenced in a study of early T cells in non-severe SARS-CoV-2 infection. TCRdb passed the 5' RACE reads through MiXCR, listing each CDR3 protein once. The sample lists roughly 100,000 distinct CDR3 sequences; 13% to 15% were seen once. Sequenced material: whole blood. The receptors originated from an adult who was a healthcare worker with PCR-confirmed SARS-CoV-2 infection or an uninfected control (not recorded which).

This clonotype has more than one count but fewer than ten. The rearrangement links TRBV28 to TRBJ2-1, with 10 bases lining up with TRBD2. The germline gives CDR1 MDHEN, CDR2 SYDVKM. V dropped 5 bases and J dropped 0; count of bases not matched to a gene: 1. The length of the CDR3 is 15 residues. CDR3 region: CASSASGSSYNEQFF. In nucleotides, the CDR3 is TGTGCCAGCAGTGCTAGCGGGAGCTCCTACAATGAGCAGTTCTTC. Full variable domain (rest looked up from reference TRBV28 and TRBJ2-1): DVKVTQSSRYLVKRTGEKVFLECVQDMDHENMFWYRQDPGLGLRLIYFSYDVKMKEKGDIPEGYSVSREKKERFSLILESASTNQTSMYLCASSASGSSYNEQFFGPGTRLTVL.

The CDR3 DNA reads as TGTGCCAGCAGCCCAGCGGGACAGGGGTCCTACGAGCAGTACTTC. This encodes CASSPAGQGSYEQYF. This chain links TRBV9 with TRBJ2-7; 10 bases are a match to TRBD1. Trimming cost V 4 bases and J 1 base; bases outside gene matches: 5. Germline assignment: CDR1 SGDLS and CDR2 YYNGEE. The length of the CDR3 is 15 residues.

This clonotype was seen ten or more times. The rearrangement joins TRBV14 to TRBJ1-5; tentatively, D is TRBD1 (5 bases). V lost 0 bases and J lost 0, with 6 bases in between. This CDR3 spans 15 amino acids. Germline CDR1 is SGHDN and CDR2 is FVKESK. The CDR3 nucleotides read TGTGCCAGCAGCCAAGATGGGGGTAGCAATCAGCCCCAGCATTTT. It codes for CASSQDGGSNQPQHF.

V usage is TRBV7-9 and J usage is TRBJ2-5; TRBD1 agrees at 8 bases. This CDR3 has 13 amino acids. Germline V CDR1 and CDR2: SEHNR, FQNEAQ (reference sequence). The J segment lost 3 bases and the V segment lost 3 bases, leaving 0 bases of the junction unmatched. In DNA form, the CDR3 reads TGTGCCAGCAGCTTGACAGGGGAAGAGACCCAGTACTTC. Amino acids: CASSLTGEETQYF.

This clonotype rates as medium-sized. This chain links TRBV7-9 with TRBJ2-7; 8 nucleotides match TRBD1. Germline CDR1 is SEHNR and CDR2 is FQNEAQ (reference sequence). With 5 bases clipped from V and 0 bases from J, the junction kept 9 bases outside the gene matches. The CDR3 is 16 amino acids. CDR3 coding DNA: TGTGCCAGCAGCGAGCAGGGGGCCCCGATCTCCTACGAGCAGTACTTC. It is translated as CASSEQGAPISYEQYF.

This clonotype was counted ten times or more. This chain connects TRBV19 to TRBJ2-1, with D perhaps matching TRBD1 (6 bases). The CDR3 length is 15 residues. Looked up from germline, CDR1 is LNHDA and CDR2 is SQIVND (reference sequence). Trimming pared 7 bases from V and 8 bases from J, leaving 21 bases between. The CDR3 DNA is TGTGCCAGTAACTCTGGGGGCCCGCCCCGGGATGAGCAGTTCTTC. It is translated as CASNSGGPPRDEQFF.

This clonotype has ten or more counts. The chain employs TRBV10-3 and TRBJ1-1, with D hard to call. Germline V CDR1 and CDR2: ENHRY, SYGVKD. CDR3 size: 12 residues. The V end lost 0 bases, the J end lost 7 bases, and 6 bases lay between the germline ends. The CDR3 loop reads CAISESQYEAFF. The CDR3 DNA follows: TGTGCCATCAGTGAGTCGCAGTATGAAGCTTTCTTT.

The chain is built from TRBV5-1 and TRBJ1-4; D gene ambiguous. Trimming took 1 base from V and 8 from J, leaving 9 bases between them. CDR3 length: 13 residues. CDR1 is SGHRS and CDR2 is YFSETQ in the germline V gene. The CDR3 DNA follows: TGCGCCAGCAGCTTGCGCAGTAGAGAAAAACTGTTTTTT. Encoded protein: CASSLRSREKLFF.

Only a few counts were recorded for this clonotype. The CDR3 DNA reads as TGCGCCAGCACCCTGGGGGGTGCTCCCCCCAATTCACCCCTCCACTTT. Translated, it gives CASTLGGAPPNSPLHF. The chain is built from TRBV5-1 and TRBJ1-6; a weak D match, TRBD1 (5 bases). Germline V CDR1 and CDR2: SGHRS, YFSETQ. Trimming removed 6 bases from V and 7 bases from J, with 20 bases in between. CDR3 length: 16 amino acids.

The chain links TRBV5-6 to TRBJ2-1, with TRBD2 as a possible D gene (6 bases). Germline CDR1 is SGHDT and CDR2 is YYEEEE. Trimming cost V 3 bases and J 0 bases, with 13 bases left between them. The CDR3 is 16 amino acids. As DNA, the CDR3 is TGTGCCAGCAGCTGGATGCGGGGTAGCTCCTACAATGAGCAGTTCTTC. It is translated as CASSWMRGSSYNEQFF.

The chain combines TRBV7-6 with TRBJ2-6; tentatively, D is TRBD1 (6 bases). Germline V gene sequence: CDR1 SGHVS, CDR2 FNYEAQ. Trimming cost V 1 base and J 2 bases, with 9 bases left between them. This CDR3 comprises 16 residues. The CDR3 bases are TGTGCCAGCAGCTTAGACAGGGCCGCTGGGGCCAACGTCCTGACTTTC. This translates into CASSLDRAAGANVLTF.

The chain employs TRBV29-1 and TRBJ1-6, with D perhaps TRBD1 (5 bases). This CDR3 has 13 residues. CDR1 and CDR2 from the germline V gene are SQVTM and ANQGSEA. With 5 bases removed from V and 8 bases from J, the gap between germline ends came to 13 bases. The CDR3 DNA is TGCAGCGTTCGCGCGGGGGGGGATTCACCCCTCCACTTT. Residues: CSVRAGGDSPLHF.

This clonotype was observed a few times. The CDR3 region is CASSPPGGDSYEQYF. CDR3 DNA: TGTGCCAGCTCACCCCCCGGGGGGGACTCCTACGAGCAGTACTTC. The rearrangement links TRBV18 to TRBJ2-7; 8 nucleotides align to TRBD2. The CDR3 runs to 15 residues. Germline CDR1 reads KGHSH; CDR2 reads LQKENI. V lost 3 bases and J lost 0; bases outside the gene matches: 4. Filled out from reference TRBV18 and TRBJ2-7, the complete variable domain reads NAGVMQNPRHLVRRRGQEARLRCSPMKGHSHVYWYRQLPEEGLKFMVYLQKENIIDESGMPKERFSAEFPKEGPSILRIQQVVRGDSAAYFCASSPPGGDSYEQYFGPGTRLTVT.

The genes are TRBV5-1 and TRBJ1-1, with D maybe TRBD1 (6 bases). The CDR3 loop spans 18 amino acids. Germline CDR1 is SGHRS and CDR2 is YFSETQ. V lost 0 bases to trimming and J lost 0 bases, with 18 bases between them. The CDR3 bases are TGCGCCAGCAGCTTGGAAGGGACACCCATCGCTCTGAACACTGAAGCTTTCTTT. It specifies CASSLEGTPIALNTEAFF.

Notes on this clonotype: This may arise from a read error, as a much more abundant clone is one base away. As the CDR3 is not closed by the conserved phenylalanine or tryptophan, this likely results from a read error. This sequence joins TRBV24-1 and TRBJ2-3, with a tentative D call TRBD2 (6 bases). The CDR3 contains 15 residues. With 5 bases removed from V and 2 bases from J, the gap between germline ends came to 13 bases. Per germline, CDR1 KGHDR and CDR2 SFDVKD. The CDR3 loop is CATSVWSGSTDTQYL. CDR3 coding DNA: TGTGCCACCAGTGTCTGGAGCGGGTCCACAGATACGCAGTATCTT.

This clonotype was seen more than once but under ten times. The genes are TRBV20-1 and TRBJ2-7, with 7 bases identical to TRBD1. This CDR3 is 14 amino acids long. Germline CDR1 and CDR2: DFQATT and SNEGSKA (reference sequence). The V segment lost 5 bases and the J segment 0 bases; nucleotides outside the gene matches: 7. The CDR3 is CSASHNRGSYEQYF. The CDR3 DNA sequence: TGCAGTGCTTCTCATAACAGGGGCTCCTACGAGCAGTACTTC.

This clonotype occurred many times. The chain joins TRBV14 to TRBJ1-3; perhaps TRBD1 as D (5 bases). V was cut by 4 bases and J by 0 bases, with 13 bases left in between. Germline lookup yields CDR1 SGHDN and CDR2 FVKESK. CDR3 length: 16 residues. DNA for the CDR3: TGTGCCAGCAGCCCTGCGGACACCGACTCTGGAAACACCATATATTTT. Its translation is CASSPADTDSGNTIYF.

In its sample, this clonotype was seen a few times. This chain joins TRBV19 and TRBJ1-5; D not resolved. This CDR3 comprises 17 residues. Germline V CDR1 and CDR2: LNHDA, SQIVND (reference sequence). Trimming cost V 3 bases and J 3 bases, with 18 bases left between them. The chain's CDR3 is CASSIEHSQTINQPQHF. The CDR3 DNA reads as TGTGCCAGTAGTATTGAGCACAGCCAAACCATCAATCAGCCCCAGCATTTT.

This clonotype has just a few counts. The chain combines TRBV5-4 with TRBJ2-7; maybe TRBD1 (5 bases). V was cut by 0 bases and J by 7 bases, with 11 bases left in between. Germline CDR1 SGHNT, CDR2 YYREEE (reference sequence). This CDR3 has 13 amino acids. The CDR3 loop reads CASSLAGLGEQYF. The CDR3 bases are TGTGCCAGCAGCTTGGCAGGGCTGGGGGAGCAGTACTTC.

Concerning this clonotype itself: Possible read error: a much larger clone is one base away. The chain has TRBV29-1 and TRBJ2-3, with D tentatively TRBD2 (6 bases). The germline gives CDR1 SQVTM, CDR2 ANQGSEA. Trimming removed 2 bases at V and 4 bases at J, with 10 bases between. The CDR3 has 13 residues. DNA for the CDR3: TGCAGCGTTGAAATTAGCGGCGCAGATACGCAGTATTTT. As protein: CSVEISGADTQYF.

This clonotype was recorded at least ten times. The chain recombines TRBV19 with TRBJ1-4; 8 bases map to TRBD1. CDR1 is LNHDA and CDR2 is SQIVND in the germline V gene (reference sequence). This CDR3 comprises 12 residues. After removal of 9 bases from V and 7 bases from J, the junction contained 4 bases not matched to a gene. CDR3 nucleotides: TGTGCCAGCGGCGACAGGGGTGAAAAACTGTTTTTT. This codes for CASGDRGEKLFF.

This rearrangement joins TRBV7-6 to TRBJ2-1, with 8 bases lining up with TRBD1. The CDR3 runs to 16 residues. Per germline, CDR1 SGHVS and CDR2 FNYEAQ. The ends lost 2 bases at V and 3 bases at J; junction bases unmatched: 6. In nucleotides, the CDR3 is TGTGCCAGCAGCTTATATCAACAGGGGGGCTACAATGAGCAGTTCTTC. This codes for CASSLYQQGGYNEQFF.

Ten or more counts support this clonotype. The chain links TRBV5-1 to TRBJ1-1; TRBD1 agrees at 8 bases. With V trimmed by 4 bases and J by 0 bases, 11 bases remained unmatched. Germline assignment: CDR1 SGHRS and CDR2 YFSETQ. The CDR3 sequence is 17 residues long. In DNA form, the CDR3 reads TGCGCCAGCAGCACCCGGACAGGGTCGTCCTTGAACACTGAAGCTTTCTTT. Translation gives CASSTRTGSSLNTEAFF.

This clonotype was found many times. The chain carries TRBV20-1 and TRBJ2-7; D call uncertain. Germline CDR1 is DFQATT and CDR2 is SNEGSKA (reference sequence). V lost 4 bases and J 5 bases, leaving 9 bases between the germline ends. The CDR3 runs to 11 residues. CDR3 sequence: CSATRADEQYF. CDR3 DNA: TGCAGTGCTACAAGGGCCGACGAGCAGTACTTC.

The rearrangement uses TRBV7-3 and TRBJ1-2; 7 bases line up with TRBD1. The CDR3 loop spans 14 amino acids. V shed 6 bases, J shed 6 bases, and the junction held 10 bases outside the gene matches. From germline, CDR1 is SGHTA and CDR2 FQGTGA. The CDR3 region is CASRGRDSVNGYTF. The CDR3 bases are TGTGCCAGCAGGGGCCGGGACAGTGTTAATGGCTACACCTTC.

CDR3 nucleotides: TGTGCCAGCAGCTCCGCGGTATGGGGCAATGAGCAGTTCTTC. Translating gives CASSSAVWGNEQFF. The rearrangement uses TRBV7-2 and TRBJ2-1; D gene uncertain. The CDR3 spans 14 residues. V lost 4 bases, J lost 6 bases, and 13 bases lay in between. Germline values: CDR1 SGHTA, CDR2 FQGNSA.

Only a few counts were recorded for this clonotype. The gene calls are TRBV30 and TRBJ2-7; D remains unclear. The CDR3 contains 14 residues. V lost 3 bases and J 2 bases, leaving 14 bases between the germline ends. Germline CDR1 is GTSNPN and CDR2 is SVGIG (reference sequence). The CDR3 spells CAWRDPGYTYEQYF. CDR3 nucleotides: TGTGCCTGGAGAGACCCGGGTTATACCTACGAGCAGTACTTC.

The V and J genes are TRBV2 and TRBJ1-6; D ambiguous. CDR1 is SNHLY and CDR2 is FYNNEI in the germline V gene. The CDR3 covers 15 residues. V shed 7 bases and J shed 8 bases, with 18 bases lying between them. CDR3 in amino acids: CASKSPRTAYSPLHF. CDR3 DNA: TGTGCCAGCAAGTCTCCGCGGACGGCTTATTCACCCCTCCACTTT.

There are many counts of this clonotype. The chain joins TRBV6-6 to TRBJ1-6; 7 bases agree with TRBD1. The CDR3 has 18 amino acids. In germline, CDR1 is MNHNY, CDR2 SVGAGI (reference sequence). V lost 2 bases to trimming and J lost 4 bases; unmatched junction nucleotides: 11. CDR3 amino acids: CASSYSQGGSPYNSPLHF. The CDR3 DNA sequence: TGTGCCAGCAGTTACAGTCAGGGGGGTTCCCCGTATAATTCACCCCTCCACTTT.

This clonotype appeared a few times. The chain joins TRBV24-1 to TRBJ1-5; no clear D gene. CDR3 length: 13 amino acids. The germline V and J ends were trimmed by 5 bases and 4 bases, with 8 bases remaining between them. Germline CDR1 is KGHDR and CDR2 is SFDVKD. This CDR3 reads CATSGTQNQPQHF. Written as DNA, the CDR3 is TGTGCCACCAGTGGAACACAGAATCAGCCCCAGCATTTT.

This clonotype has only a few counts. J is TRBJ2-3 and V is TRBV27; TRBD1 matches at 8 bases. J lost 0 bases, V lost 5 bases, and 16 bases had no gene match. This CDR3 is 19 amino acids long. Germline V gene lookup returns CDR1 MNHEY and CDR2 SMNVEV (reference sequence). CDR3 coding DNA: TGTGCCAGCAGTCCCGGACAGGGTGGAGGTGTTTTTAGCACAGATACGCAGTATTTT. Translated: CASSPGQGGGVFSTDTQYF.